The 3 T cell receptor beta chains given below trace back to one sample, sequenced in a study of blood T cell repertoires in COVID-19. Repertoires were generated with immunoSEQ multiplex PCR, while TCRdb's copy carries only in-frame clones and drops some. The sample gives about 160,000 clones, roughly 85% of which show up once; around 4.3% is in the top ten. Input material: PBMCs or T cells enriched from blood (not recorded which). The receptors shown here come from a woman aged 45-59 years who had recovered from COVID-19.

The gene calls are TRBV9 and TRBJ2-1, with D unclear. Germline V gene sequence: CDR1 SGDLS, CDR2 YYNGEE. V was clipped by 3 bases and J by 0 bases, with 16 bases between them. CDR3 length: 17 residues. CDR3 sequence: CASSARQGLSSYNEQFF. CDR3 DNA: TGTGCCAGCAGCGCCCGACAAGGTTTGAGCTCCTACAATGAGCAGTTCTTC.

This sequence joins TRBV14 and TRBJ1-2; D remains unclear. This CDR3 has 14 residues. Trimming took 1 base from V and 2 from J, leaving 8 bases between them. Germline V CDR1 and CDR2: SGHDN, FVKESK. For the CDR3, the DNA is TGTGCCAGCAGCCAAGCGATCACAAACTATGGCTACACCTTC. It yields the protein CASSQAITNYGYTF.

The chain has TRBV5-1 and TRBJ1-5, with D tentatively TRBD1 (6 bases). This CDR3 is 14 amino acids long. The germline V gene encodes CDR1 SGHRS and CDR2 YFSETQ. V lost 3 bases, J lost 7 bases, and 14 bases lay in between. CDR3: CASSWGSGEQPQHF. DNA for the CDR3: TGCGCCAGCAGCTGGGGTTCAGGGGAACAGCCCCAGCATTTT.